The 22 T cell receptor beta chains given below trace back to one sample, sequenced in a study of blood T cell repertoires in COVID-19. Measured with immunoSEQ multiplex PCR; TCRdb has only the in-frame clones, and not every one. The sample includes 100,000 or so clones, about three quarters seen only once; the top ten take roughly a fifth. The sample consisted of peripheral blood. These receptors all stem from a woman aged 70-85 years with acute or convalescent COVID-19.

This clone was seen a few times. This chain links TRBV7-9 with TRBJ2-2; D may be TRBD2 (6 bases). Germline V gene data show CDR1 as SEHNR and CDR2 as FQNEAQ (reference sequence). The V gene lost 3 bases and the J gene lost 6 bases, with 11 bases spanning the gap. The length of the CDR3 is 14 residues. CDR3 residues: CASSFQGGAGELFF. CDR3 coding DNA: TGTGCCAGCAGCTTTCAGGGAGGCGCCGGGGAGCTGTTTTTT. Based on the CDR3 plus reference TRBV7-9 and TRBJ2-2, the full variable domain is DTGVSQNPRHKITKRGQNVTFRCDPISEHNRLYWYRQTLGQGPEFLTYFQNEAQLEKSRLLSDRFSAERPKGSFSTLEIQRTEQGDSAMYLCASSFQGGAGELFFGEGSRLTVL.

The chain carries TRBV10-3 and TRBJ1-3, with D possibly being TRBD1 (6 bases). V was trimmed by 0 bases and J by 9 bases, leaving 12 bases between them. The V gene's germline CDR1 is ENHRY and CDR2 SYGVKD. The CDR3 covers 14 residues. The CDR3 nucleotides read TGTGCCATCAGTGAGTCGAGGCAGGGGATCACCATATATTTT. It yields the protein CAISESRQGITIYF.

Only one count was recorded for this clone. The chain carries TRBV28 and TRBJ2-7; 12 bases match TRBD2. From germline, CDR1 is MDHEN and CDR2 SYDVKM. The CDR3 runs to 15 residues. Trimming cost V 6 bases and J 4 bases; bases outside gene matches: 7. This CDR3 reads CASRPTSGGFYEQYF. The CDR3 DNA reads TGTGCCAGCAGACCAACTAGCGGGGGGTTTTACGAGCAGTACTTC.

The chain joins TRBV5-4 to TRBJ2-5, with 11 positions matching TRBD2. The CDR3 covers 15 residues. From germline, CDR1 is SGHNT and CDR2 YYREEE (reference sequence). The V gene end was trimmed by 4 bases and the J gene end by 1 base; junction bases not matched to a gene: 3. The CDR3 coding sequence is TGTGCCAGCAGCCCGCTAGCGGGGGGCCAAGAGACCCAGTACTTC. As protein: CASSPLAGGQETQYF.

The chain couples TRBV7-6 to TRBJ2-2; TRBD1 aligns across 8 bases. The trim removed 3 bases at V and 1 base at J, leaving 7 bases unmatched. Germline V gene lookup returns CDR1 SGHVS and CDR2 FNYEAQ. The CDR3 totals 17 residues. CDR3 nucleotide sequence: TGTGCCAGCAGCTTCTACTCCGGGACAGGGAACACCGGGGAGCTGTTTTTT. This gives the protein CASSFYSGTGNTGELFF.

The chain recombines TRBV28 with TRBJ1-3; the match to TRBD1 covers 8 bases. CDR1 is MDHEN, CDR2 SYDVKM, per germline. Germline trimming cut 5 bases from V and 1 base from J; bases unmatched to any gene: 7. The CDR3 loop spans 16 amino acids. The CDR3 region is CASSLTGARSGNTIYF. The CDR3 DNA follows: TGTGCCAGCAGTCTGACAGGGGCCCGGTCTGGAAACACCATATATTTT.

The rearrangement links TRBV15 to TRBJ1-4; weak D call: TRBD1 (6 bases). The CDR3 contains 15 residues. Trimming stripped 5 bases from V and 5 bases from J, with 15 bases between. The V gene's germline CDR1 is LNHNV and CDR2 YYDKDF (reference sequence). The CDR3 loop is CATSVGAGSNEKLFF. For the CDR3, the DNA is TGTGCCACCAGCGTGGGGGCGGGTTCCAATGAAAAACTGTTTTTT.

This clone was found a few times. Other DNA sequences of this sample code for an identical CDR3. The chain combines TRBV3-1 (or the pseudogene TRBV3-2) with TRBJ1-2; weak D call: TRBD1 (6 bases). Trimming took off 0 bases at V and 8 bases at J, with 10 bases between the two ends. Germline CDR1 is LGHDT and CDR2 is YNNKEL (reference sequence). The CDR3 is made up of 13 amino acids. CDR3 sequence: CASSQDRGDGYTF. As DNA, the CDR3 is TGTGCCAGCAGCCAAGACAGGGGAGACGGCTACACCTTC.

This chain joins TRBV10-1 and TRBJ2-3; no firm D call. CDR3 length equals 14 residues. Germline assignment: CDR1 WNHNN and CDR2 SYGVQD (reference sequence). V lost 8 bases to trimming and J lost 4 bases, with 16 bases between them. CDR3 bases: TGCGCCAGCCGATCAAGTTTGGCATCAGATACGCAGTATTTT. It is translated as CASRSSLASDTQYF.

The V gene is TRBV5-4, the J gene TRBJ2-7; 9 bases align to TRBD1. This CDR3 region has 16 residues. Germline values: CDR1 SGHNT, CDR2 YYREEE (reference sequence). Trimming took 0 bases from V and 0 from J; bases not matched to a gene: 4. The CDR3 DNA is TGTGCCAGCAGCTTGGGAATGGGACAGGGCTCCTACGAGCAGTACTTC. Translated, it gives CASSLGMGQGSYEQYF.

The chain employs TRBV7-8 and TRBJ1-1; D gene uncertain. This CDR3 spans 15 amino acids. V lost 4 bases, J lost 1 base, and 13 bases lay in between. CDR1 is SGHVS, CDR2 FQNEAQ, per germline. The CDR3 bases are TGTGCCAGCAGCTCACAAGCGGCGGCGAACACTGAAGCTTTCTTT. Encoded protein: CASSSQAAANTEAFF.

This clone was seen a few times. The CDR3 region has the DNA TGTGCCAGCAGCTCCACTAGCGGGGAGACTTACAATGAGCAGTTCTTC. This encodes CASSSTSGETYNEQFF. This chain connects TRBV7-8 to TRBJ2-1, with TRBD2 identical over 10 bases. The CDR3 extends over 16 amino acids. The ends lost 4 bases at V and 4 bases at J; junction bases unmatched: 7. The germline V gene has CDR1 SGHVS and CDR2 FQNEAQ. Combining the CDR3 with reference TRBV7-8 and TRBJ2-1 gives the whole variable domain GAGVSQSPRYKVAKRGQDVALRCDPISGHVSLFWYQQALGQGPEFLTYFQNEAQLDKSGLPSDRFFAERPEGSVSTLKIQRTQQEDSAVYLCASSSTSGETYNEQFFGPGTRLTVL.

The V and J genes are TRBV13 and TRBJ2-7; a weak D match, TRBD2 (7 bases). Trimming left V 4 bases short and J 3 bases short, with 10 bases between. Germline CDR1 and CDR2: PRHDT and FYEKMQ (reference sequence). This CDR3 comprises 13 residues. CDR3 sequence: CASSYREGYEQYF. The CDR3 nucleotides read TGTGCCAGCAGCTACAGGGAGGGCTACGAGCAGTACTTC.

The chain couples TRBV27 to TRBJ2-7; D possibly corresponds to TRBD1 (6 bases). CDR1 and CDR2 from the germline V gene are MNHEY and SMNVEV (reference sequence). The CDR3 is made up of 15 amino acids. Trimming pared 5 bases from V and 2 bases from J, leaving 16 bases between. The chain's CDR3 is CASSTPGQQTYEQYF. The DNA of the CDR3 is TGTGCCAGCAGTACACCCGGACAGCAGACCTACGAGCAGTACTTC.

The chain is built from TRBV12-5 and TRBJ2-1; TRBD1 is a possible D gene (6 bases). CDR1 LGHNT and CDR2 FRNRAP come from the germline V gene. The CDR3 covers 17 residues. V was cut by 4 bases and J by 1 base, with 17 bases left in between. CDR3 sequence: CASGYAGTTPSYNEQFF. In nucleotides, the CDR3 is TGTGCTAGTGGTTACGCCGGGACAACTCCATCCTACAATGAGCAGTTCTTC.

V gene TRBV19 combines with J gene TRBJ2-1, with 12 positions matching TRBD1. Germline loops: CDR1 LNHDA, CDR2 SQIVND (reference sequence). The CDR3 consists of 20 residues. V lost 5 bases, J lost 6 bases, and 20 bases stayed unmatched. CDR3 sequence: CASSPNLPTSGQGARNEQFF. As DNA, the CDR3 is TGTGCCAGTAGTCCAAACCTCCCCACTTCGGGACAGGGGGCCCGCAATGAGCAGTTCTTC.

The CDR3 reads CASSQGDRGLRGDIQYF. In DNA, the CDR3 is TGTGCCAGCAGCCAAGGAGACAGGGGGCTGAGAGGGGACATTCAGTACTTC. The V call is TRBV14, the J call TRBJ2-4, with 10 positions matching TRBD1. V lost 1 base to trimming and J lost 8 bases; unmatched junction nucleotides: 11. The CDR3 extends over 17 amino acids. Per germline, CDR1 SGHDN and CDR2 FVKESK.

The chain employs TRBV12-3 or TRBV12-4 and TRBJ1-1, with a tentative D call TRBD1 (5 bases). Trimming stripped 6 bases from V and 6 bases from J, with 11 bases between. The CDR3 totals 12 residues. CDR3 amino acids: CASSWGGAEAFF. CDR3 in DNA: TGTGCCAGCAGCTGGGGAGGGGCTGAAGCTTTCTTT.

The chain recombines TRBV27 with TRBJ1-2, with D maybe TRBD1 (6 bases). Germline V gives CDR1 MNHEY, CDR2 SMNVEV (reference sequence). The CDR3 extends over 13 amino acids. Trimming pared 2 bases from V and 4 bases from J, leaving 8 bases between. The CDR3: CASSLQGTYGYTF. In DNA form, the CDR3 reads TGTGCCAGCAGTTTACAGGGGACCTATGGCTACACCTTC.

This clone was observed a handful of times. The chain is built from TRBV5-1 and TRBJ1-6; D call uncertain. V gave up 4 bases and J gave up 0 bases, with 11 bases separating them. CDR1 is SGHRS, CDR2 YFSETQ, per germline. The CDR3 covers 16 residues. CDR3 DNA: TGCGCCAGCAGCCGGGAAATCAGCTCCTATAATTCACCCCTCCACTTT. Encoded protein: CASSREISSYNSPLHF.

CDR3 protein: CSVGFPSGGKYGYTF. As DNA, the CDR3 is TGCAGCGTTGGATTCCCGTCGGGAGGAAAATATGGCTACACCTTC. V is TRBV29-1 and J is TRBJ1-2; D is uncertain. There are 15 residues in the CDR3. CDR1 SQVTM and CDR2 ANQGSEA come from the germline V gene. Deletions cut 4 bases from V and 5 bases from J, with 20 bases between.

The chain is built from TRBV7-9 and TRBJ1-2; 8 bases match TRBD1. Germline CDR1 and CDR2: SEHNR and FQNEAQ (reference sequence). This CDR3 is 15 amino acids long. Germline trimming cut 5 bases from V and 3 bases from J; bases unmatched to any gene: 8. The chain's CDR3 is CASSPGTGVDYGYTF. The CDR3 nucleotides are TGTGCCAGCAGCCCGGGGACAGGTGTAGACTATGGCTACACCTTC.